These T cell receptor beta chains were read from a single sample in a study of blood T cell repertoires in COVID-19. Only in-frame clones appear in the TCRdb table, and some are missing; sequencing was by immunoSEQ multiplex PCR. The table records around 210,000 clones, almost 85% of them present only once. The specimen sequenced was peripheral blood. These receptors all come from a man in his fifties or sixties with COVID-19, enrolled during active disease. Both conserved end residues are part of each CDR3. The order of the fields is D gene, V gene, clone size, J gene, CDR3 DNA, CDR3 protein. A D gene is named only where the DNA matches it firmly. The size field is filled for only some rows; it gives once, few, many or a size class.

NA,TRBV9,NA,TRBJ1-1,TGTGCCAGCAGCCCGGTTTTCACTGAAGCTTTCTTT,CASSPVFTEAFF
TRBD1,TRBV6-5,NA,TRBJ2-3,TGTGCCAGCTCCAGCCCAGGGGGCACGAATACGCAGTATTTT,CASSSPGGTNTQYF
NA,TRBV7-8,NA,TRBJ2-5,TGTGCCAGCAGTCCATACAGGGTAGCGGAGACCCAGTACTTC,CASSPYRVAETQYF
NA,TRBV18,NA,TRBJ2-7,TGTGCCAGCTCACAGGGGGACATAAGGGGTTACGAGCAGTACTTC,CASSQGDIRGYEQYF
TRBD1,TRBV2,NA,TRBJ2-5,TGTGCCAGCAGATTAGACAGGGGGCAGATAGAGACCCAGTACTTC,CASRLDRGQIETQYF
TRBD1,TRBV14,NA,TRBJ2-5,TGTGCCAGCAGCCAGGTCACAGGGGTGGCAGAGACCCAGTACTTC,CASSQVTGVAETQYF
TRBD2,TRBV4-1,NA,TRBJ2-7,TGCGCCAGCAGCCCCACCGCTAGCGGGGGTTCGCGCGAGCAGTACTTC,CASSPTASGGSREQYF
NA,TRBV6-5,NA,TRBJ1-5,TGTGCCAGCCACCCCGCGGATAGCAATCAGCCCCAGCATTTT,CASHPADSNQPQHF
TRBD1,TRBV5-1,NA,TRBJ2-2,TGCGCCAGCAGCATGGGACAGGGGGAAACCGGGGAGCTGTTTTTT,CASSMGQGETGELFF
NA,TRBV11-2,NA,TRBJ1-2,TGTGCCAGCAGCTTAGAAAACAGGGCGATCTATGGCTACACCTTC,CASSLENRAIYGYTF
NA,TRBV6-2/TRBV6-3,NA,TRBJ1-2,TGTGCCAGCAGTGACCCAGGAAGGAGGGATGGCTACACCTTC,CASSDPGRRDGYTF
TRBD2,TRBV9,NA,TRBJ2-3,TGTGCCAGCAGCGCTAGCGGGGGGGGAACAGATACGCAGTATTTT,CASSASGGGTDTQYF
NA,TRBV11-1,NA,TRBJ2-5,TGTGCCAGCAGCACGAACAGGGGAGGTGAGACCCAGTACTTC,CASSTNRGGETQYF
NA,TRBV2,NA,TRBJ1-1,TGTGCCAGCATTAGAAGGAACACTGAAGCTTTCTTT,CASIRRNTEAFF
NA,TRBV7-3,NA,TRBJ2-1,TGTGCCAGCAGCGCCGGGAGACAGCCGGTGGTCAATGAGCAGTTCTTC,CASSAGRQPVVNEQFF
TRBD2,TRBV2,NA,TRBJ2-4,TGTGCCACCCAAGGGGGGGCTAGCGGGTACATTCAGTACTTC,CATQGGASGYIQYF
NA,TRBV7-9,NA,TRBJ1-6,TGTGCCAGCAGCTTATACGGGGATTCACCCCTCCACTTT,CASSLYGDSPLHF
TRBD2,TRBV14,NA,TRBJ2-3,TGTGCCAGCAGCCAGGGGGGGAGTACGCAGTATTTT,CASSQGGSTQYF
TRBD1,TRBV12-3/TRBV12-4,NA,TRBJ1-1,TGTGCCAGCAGGCTGACAGGGGGTGAAGCTTTCTTT,CASRLTGGEAFF
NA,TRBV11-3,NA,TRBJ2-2,TGTGCCAGCAGCCCCGATAGGGGTCGTACCGGGGAGCTGTTTTTT,CASSPDRGRTGELFF
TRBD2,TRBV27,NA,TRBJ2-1,TGTGCCAGCAGTTGGACTAGCGGGGGGATCTATGAGCAGTTCTTC,CASSWTSGGIYEQFF
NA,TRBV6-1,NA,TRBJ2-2,TGTGCCAGCAGTGTACAGCTGGTTTTGAACACCGGGGAGCTGTTTTTT,CASSVQLVLNTGELFF
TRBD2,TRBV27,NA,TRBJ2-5,TGTGCCAGCAGTTTCAGCGGGGGGTACCAAGAGACCCAGTACTTC,CASSFSGGYQETQYF
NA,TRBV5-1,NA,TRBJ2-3,TGCGCCAGCAGACTACGGGGGGACAAGGGCACAGATACGCAGTATTTT,CASRLRGDKGTDTQYF
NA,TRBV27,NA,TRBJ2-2,TGTGCCAGCAGTTCCTTTAGCGGCAACACCGGGGAGCTGTTTTTT,CASSSFSGNTGELFF
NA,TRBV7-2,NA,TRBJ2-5,TGTGCCAGCAGCTTAAGCAGGGTCCAAGAGACCCAGTACTTC,CASSLSRVQETQYF
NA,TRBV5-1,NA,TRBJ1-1,TGCGCCAGCAGCCTGGGGGCGGGCGGTGCTTTCTTT,CASSLGAGGAFF
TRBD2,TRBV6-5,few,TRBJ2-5,TGTGCCAGCAGTTCCGCGTGGACTAGCGAACAAGAGACCCAGTACTTC,CASSSAWTSEQETQYF
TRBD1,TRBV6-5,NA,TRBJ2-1,TGTGCCAGCAGTCCAGGGGGTATGGATGAGCAGTTCTTC,CASSPGGMDEQFF
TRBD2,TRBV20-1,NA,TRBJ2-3,TGCAGTGCTGGTGGGTTAGCGGGGGGTGGCACAGATACGCAGTATTTT,CSAGGLAGGGTDTQYF
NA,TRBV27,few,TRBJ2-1,TGTGCCAGCAGTTTTCATCGGGTAATCCCCTACAATGAGCAGTTCTTC,CASSFHRVIPYNEQFF
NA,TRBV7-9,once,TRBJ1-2,TGTGCCAGCAGCTTACCCTATGACAAGGTCTATGGCTACACCTTC,CASSLPYDKVYGYTF
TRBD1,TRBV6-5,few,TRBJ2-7,TGTGCCAGCAGTCCGGACAGGACTTCCTACGAGCAGTACTTC,CASSPDRTSYEQYF
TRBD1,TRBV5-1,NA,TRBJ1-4,TGCGCCAGCAGCGGGGACAGGTTAGGGGAAAAACTGTTTTTT,CASSGDRLGEKLFF
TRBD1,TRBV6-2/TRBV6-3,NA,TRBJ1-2,TGTGCCAGCAGTTACTCAGGGACAGGGTTCGACTATGGCTACACCTTC,CASSYSGTGFDYGYTF
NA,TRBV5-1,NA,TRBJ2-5,TGCGCCAGCAGCCTCGCTCAGGCCTTCCAAGAGACCCAGTACTTC,CASSLAQAFQETQYF
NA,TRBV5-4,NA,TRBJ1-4,TGTGCCAGCAGCGGCGACACCAATGAAAAACTGTTTTTT,CASSGDTNEKLFF
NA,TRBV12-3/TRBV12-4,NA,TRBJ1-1,TGTGCCAGCAGCCCCAGGGCGCCGACTGAAGCTTTCTTT,CASSPRAPTEAFF
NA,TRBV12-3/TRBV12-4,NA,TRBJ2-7,TGTGCCAGCAGTTTTTCCGGACTCTACGAGCAGTACTTC,CASSFSGLYEQYF
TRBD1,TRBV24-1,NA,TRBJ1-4,TGTGCCACCAGTGACGGGACAGGGAGAAGCGAAAAACTGTTTTTT,CATSDGTGRSEKLFF
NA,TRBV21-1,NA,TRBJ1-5,TGTGCCAGCACCAACAGGGGGCCGAACAATCAGCCCCAGCATTTT,CASTNRGPNNQPQHF
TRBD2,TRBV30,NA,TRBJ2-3,TGTGCCTGGAGGCGGGGGAGTAGCGGGGGTTCAGATACGCAGTATTTT,CAWRRGSSGGSDTQYF
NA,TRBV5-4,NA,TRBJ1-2,TGTGCCAGCAGCCGCTCGACAGGTTTGGACTATGGCTACACCTTC,CASSRSTGLDYGYTF
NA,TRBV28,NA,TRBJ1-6,TGTGCCAGCAGTTTAATCCAGGGTTTCAATTCACCCCTCCACTTT,CASSLIQGFNSPLHF
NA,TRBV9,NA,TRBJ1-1,TGTGCCAGCAGCGTAGCGCCGGGAGATACTGAAGCTTTCTTT,CASSVAPGDTEAFF
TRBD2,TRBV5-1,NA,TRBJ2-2,TGCGCCAGCAGCAGAACGGGACTAGCGGGGGGAGCGAACACCGGGGAGCTGTTTTTT,CASSRTGLAGGANTGELFF
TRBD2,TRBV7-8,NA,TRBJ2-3,TGTGCCAGCAGCTTTCCCCTGCGGGGGGGAAGCACAGATACGCAGTATTTT,CASSFPLRGGSTDTQYF
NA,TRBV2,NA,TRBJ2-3,TGTGCCAGCAAGGTGGGGACAACCCCCACAGATACGCAGTATTTT,CASKVGTTPTDTQYF
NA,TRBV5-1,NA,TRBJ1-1,TGCGCCAGCAGCTTGGGGACACGCACTGAAGCTTTCTTT,CASSLGTRTEAFF
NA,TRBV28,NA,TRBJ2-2,TGTGCCAGCAACGAGTACACCGGGGAGCTGTTTTTT,CASNEYTGELFF
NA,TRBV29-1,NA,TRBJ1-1,TGCAGCGTTGAAGACTCCACCGGGGGGTACTTGAACACTGAAGCTTTCTTT,CSVEDSTGGYLNTEAFF
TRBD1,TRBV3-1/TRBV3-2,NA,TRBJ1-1,TGTGCCAGCAGCCTAGACAGGGGGAACACTGAAGCTTTCTTT,CASSLDRGNTEAFF
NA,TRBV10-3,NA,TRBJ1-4,TGTGCCATCAGTGAGAGAGGCCTAGCAACTAATGAAAAACTGTTTTTT,CAISERGLATNEKLFF
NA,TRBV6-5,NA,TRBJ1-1,TGTGCCAGCAGTCCCGTAGAGGGAGGATGGACTGAAGCTTTCTTT,CASSPVEGGWTEAFF
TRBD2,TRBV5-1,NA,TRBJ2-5,TGCGCCAGCAGCGTGACTAGCGGGGGGGCCGGTGAGACCCAGTACTTC,CASSVTSGGAGETQYF
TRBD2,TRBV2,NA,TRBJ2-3,TGTGCCAGCAGTGACGCTAGCGGACTCACAGATACGCAGTATTTT,CASSDASGLTDTQYF
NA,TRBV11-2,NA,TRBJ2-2,TGTGCCAGCAGCTTCTCTGCCGGGGAGCTGTTTTTT,CASSFSAGELFF